The clone carrying this T cell receptor (beta chain) was picked up one time. The CDR3 is 14 residues long. V lost 1 base and J 4 bases, leaving 10 bases between the germline ends. CDR1 and CDR2 (germline): SGHAT, FQNNGV. This entry is derived from a study of blood T cell repertoires in COVID-19. In the study overall: Acute and convalescent COVID-19 specimens originated in the United States, Italy and Spain. Sample material is recorded as cDNA or gDNA derived from T cells, B-cell-depleted T cells, or PBMCs.

In the authors' methods: Cell counts per sample came from amplifying reference gene primers. Libraries were prepared by immunoSEQ multiplex PCR; TCRdb keeps only in-frame clonotypes and omits some of them. V and J calls and clone size are copied from that table; D and trimming were computed from the DNA. The profile covers about 300,000 clones, with about nine tenths appearing a single time and less than 2% taken by the ten largest. Sequencing was done on a sample of peripheral blood. The rearrangement joins TRBV11-2 to TRBJ1-2; D ambiguous. This TCR was sampled from a woman between 25 and 40 years old with COVID-19, enrolled during active disease. In DNA, the CDR3 is TGTGCCAGCAGCTTAGGTCCAGAAACCTATGGCTACACCTTC. Protein product: CASSLGPETYGYTF.